Sequencing of this T cell receptor (beta chain) was carried out in a study of blood T cell repertoires in COVID-19. Study information: T cells, B-cell-depleted T cells, or PBMCs supplied cDNA or gDNA.

The CDR3 consists of 11 residues. Germline values: CDR1 MDHEN, CDR2 SYDVKM. Trimming stripped 4 bases from V and 8 bases from J, with 7 bases between. Original methodology: Amplification from reference gene primers served as the basis for estimated nucleated cell counts. Using immunoSEQ multiplex PCR, the repertoire was profiled, and TCRdb retains in-frame clones only, with some absent. That table gives V, J and clone size, and the DNA gave D and trimming. This table holds about 190,000 clones, about 91% found once. Sequenced material: peripheral blood. The chain combines TRBV28 with TRBJ2-3, with unresolved D. The TCR sequence derives from a woman younger than 45 with acute or convalescent COVID-19. The CDR3 sequence: CASSSGATQYF. DNA of the CDR3: TGTGCCAGCAGTTCCGGAGCTACGCAGTATTTT.